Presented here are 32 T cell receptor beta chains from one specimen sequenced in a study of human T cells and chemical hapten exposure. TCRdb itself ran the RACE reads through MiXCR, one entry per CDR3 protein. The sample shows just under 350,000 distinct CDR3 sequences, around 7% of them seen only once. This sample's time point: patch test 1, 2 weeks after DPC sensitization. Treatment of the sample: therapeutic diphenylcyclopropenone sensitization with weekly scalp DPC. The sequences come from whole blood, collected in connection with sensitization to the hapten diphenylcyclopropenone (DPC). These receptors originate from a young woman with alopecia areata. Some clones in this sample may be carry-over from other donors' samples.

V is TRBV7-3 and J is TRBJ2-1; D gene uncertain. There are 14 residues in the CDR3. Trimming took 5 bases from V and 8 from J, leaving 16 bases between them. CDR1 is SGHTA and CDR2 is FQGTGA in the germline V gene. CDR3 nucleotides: TGTGCCAGCAGCCCGAGTGGCAGTGTGCATGAGCAGTTCTTC. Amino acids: CASSPSGSVHEQFF.

The CDR3 region has the DNA TGTGCCAGCAGCAAGACAGGGTCTGGAAATCAGCCCCAGCATTTT. This sequence encodes CASSKTGSGNQPQHF. The chain uses TRBV6-2 or TRBV6-3 and TRBJ1-5, with 7 bases aligning to TRBD1. V dropped 6 bases and J dropped 4; count of bases not matched to a gene: 9. Germline CDR1 reads MNHEY; CDR2 reads SVGEGT. CDR3 length: 15 residues.

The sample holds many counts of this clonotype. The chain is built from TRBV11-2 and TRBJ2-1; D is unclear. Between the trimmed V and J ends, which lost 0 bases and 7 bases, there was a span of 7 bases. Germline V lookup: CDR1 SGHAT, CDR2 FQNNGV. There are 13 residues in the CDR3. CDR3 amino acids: CASSLDSRNEQFF. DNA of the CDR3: TGTGCCAGCAGCTTAGATAGTAGGAATGAGCAGTTCTTC.

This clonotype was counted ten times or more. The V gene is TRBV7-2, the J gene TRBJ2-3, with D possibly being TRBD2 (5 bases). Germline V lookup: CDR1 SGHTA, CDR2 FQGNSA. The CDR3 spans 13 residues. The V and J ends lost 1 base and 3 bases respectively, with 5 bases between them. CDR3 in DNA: TGTGCCAGCAGCTTAGGGGAGACAGATACGCAGTATTTT. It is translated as CASSLGETDTQYF.

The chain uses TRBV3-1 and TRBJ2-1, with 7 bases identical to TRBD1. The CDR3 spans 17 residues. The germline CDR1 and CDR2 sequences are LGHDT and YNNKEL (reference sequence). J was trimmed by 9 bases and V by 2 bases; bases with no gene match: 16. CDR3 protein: CASSQTGVLPHTFEQFF. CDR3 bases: TGTGCCAGCAGCCAAACAGGGGTCCTACCACATACATTTGAGCAGTTCTTC.

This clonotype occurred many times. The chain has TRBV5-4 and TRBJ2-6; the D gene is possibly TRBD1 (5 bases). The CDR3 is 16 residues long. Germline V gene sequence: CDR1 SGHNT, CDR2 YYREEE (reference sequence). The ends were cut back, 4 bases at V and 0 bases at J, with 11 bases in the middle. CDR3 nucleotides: TGTGCCAGCAGCACAGGACGCCGCTCTGGGGCCAACGTCCTGACTTTC. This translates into CASSTGRRSGANVLTF.

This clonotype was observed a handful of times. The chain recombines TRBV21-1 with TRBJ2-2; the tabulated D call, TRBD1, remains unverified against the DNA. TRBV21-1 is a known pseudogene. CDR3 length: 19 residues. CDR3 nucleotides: TGTGCCAGCAGCAAAAAGGACTCCGACAGGGGTAGGGGCACCGGGGAGCTGTTTTTT. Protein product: CASSKKDSDRGRGTGELFF.

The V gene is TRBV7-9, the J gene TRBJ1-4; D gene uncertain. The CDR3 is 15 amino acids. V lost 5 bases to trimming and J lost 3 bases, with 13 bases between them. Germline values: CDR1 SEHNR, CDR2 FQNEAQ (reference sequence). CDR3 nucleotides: TGTGCCAGCAGCCCGACCGGATCGGCTAATGAAAAACTGTTTTTT. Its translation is CASSPTGSANEKLFF. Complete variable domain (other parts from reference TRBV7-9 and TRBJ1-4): DTGVSQNPRHKITKRGQNVTFRCDPISEHNRLYWYRQTLGQGPEFLTYFQNEAQLEKSRLLSDRFSAERPKGSFSTLEIQRTEQGDSAMYLCASSPTGSANEKLFFGSGTQLSVL.

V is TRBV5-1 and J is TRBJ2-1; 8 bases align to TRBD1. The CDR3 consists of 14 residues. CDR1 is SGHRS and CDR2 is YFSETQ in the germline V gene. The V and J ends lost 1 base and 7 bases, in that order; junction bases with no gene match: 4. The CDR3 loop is CASSLRTGSNEQFF. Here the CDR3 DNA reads TGCGCCAGCAGCTTGCGGACAGGGTCAAATGAGCAGTTCTTC.

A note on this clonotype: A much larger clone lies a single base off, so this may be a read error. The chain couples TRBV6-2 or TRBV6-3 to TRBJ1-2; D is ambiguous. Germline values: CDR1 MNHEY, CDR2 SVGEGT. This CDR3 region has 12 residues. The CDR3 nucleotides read TGTGTCAGCAGCGGGGTCAACTATGGCTACACCTTC. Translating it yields CVSSGVNYGYTF.

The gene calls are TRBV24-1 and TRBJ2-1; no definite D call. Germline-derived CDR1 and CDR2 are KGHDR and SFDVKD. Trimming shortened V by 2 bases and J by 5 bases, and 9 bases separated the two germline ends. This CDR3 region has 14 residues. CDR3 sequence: CATSDSLWDNEQFF. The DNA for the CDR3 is TGTGCCACCAGTGATTCCCTTTGGGACAATGAGCAGTTCTTC.

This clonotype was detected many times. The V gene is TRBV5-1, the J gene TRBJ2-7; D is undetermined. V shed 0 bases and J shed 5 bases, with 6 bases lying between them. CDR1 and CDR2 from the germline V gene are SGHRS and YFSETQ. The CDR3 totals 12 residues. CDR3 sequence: CASSLGIHEQYF. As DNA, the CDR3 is TGCGCCAGCAGCTTGGGCATCCACGAGCAGTACTTC. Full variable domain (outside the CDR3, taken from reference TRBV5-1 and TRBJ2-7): KAGVTQTPRYLIKTRGQQVTLSCSPISGHRSVSWYQQTPGQGLQFLFEYFSETQRNKGNFPGRFSGRQFSNSRSEMNVSTLELGDSALYLCASSLGIHEQYFGPGTRLTVT.

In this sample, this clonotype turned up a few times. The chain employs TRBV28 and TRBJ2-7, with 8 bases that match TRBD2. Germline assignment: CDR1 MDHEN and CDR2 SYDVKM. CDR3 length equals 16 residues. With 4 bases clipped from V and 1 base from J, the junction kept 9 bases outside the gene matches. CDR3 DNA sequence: TGTGCCAGCAGTTCCCCCGGGACTAGAAGATCCTACGAGCAGTACTTC. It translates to CASSSPGTRRSYEQYF.

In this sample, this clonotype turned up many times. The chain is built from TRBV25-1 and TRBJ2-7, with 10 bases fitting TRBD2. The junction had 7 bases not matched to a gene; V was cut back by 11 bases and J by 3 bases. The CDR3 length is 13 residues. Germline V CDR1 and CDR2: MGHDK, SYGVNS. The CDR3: CAGRTSGSYEQYF. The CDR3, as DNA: TGTGCCGGACGGACTAGCGGAAGCTACGAGCAGTACTTC.

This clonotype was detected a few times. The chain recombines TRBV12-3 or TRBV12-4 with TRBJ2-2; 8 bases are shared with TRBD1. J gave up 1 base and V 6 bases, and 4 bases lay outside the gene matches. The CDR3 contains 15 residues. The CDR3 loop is CASSPDRENTGELFF. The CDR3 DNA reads TGTGCCAGCAGCCCGGACAGGGAGAACACCGGGGAGCTGTTTTTT.

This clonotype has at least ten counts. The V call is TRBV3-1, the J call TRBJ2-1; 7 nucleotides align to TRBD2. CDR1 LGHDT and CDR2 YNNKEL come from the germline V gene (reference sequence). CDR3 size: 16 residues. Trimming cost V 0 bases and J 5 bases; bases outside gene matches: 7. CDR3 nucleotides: TGTGCCAGCAGCCAAGACCCTAGAAGCGGGGACAATGAGCAGTTCTTC. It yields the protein CASSQDPRSGDNEQFF.

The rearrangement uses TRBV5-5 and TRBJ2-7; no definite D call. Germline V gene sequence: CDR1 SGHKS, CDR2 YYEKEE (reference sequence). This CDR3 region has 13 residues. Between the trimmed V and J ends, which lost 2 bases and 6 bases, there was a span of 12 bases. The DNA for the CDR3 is TGTGCCAGCAGCTTTAGTTTCTCCCCCGAGCAGTACTTC. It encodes CASSFSFSPEQYF.

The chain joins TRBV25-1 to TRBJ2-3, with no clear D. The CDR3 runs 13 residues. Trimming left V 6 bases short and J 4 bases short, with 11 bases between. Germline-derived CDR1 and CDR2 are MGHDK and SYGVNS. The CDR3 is CASSLMSADTQYF. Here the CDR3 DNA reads TGTGCCAGCAGCCTGATGTCCGCAGATACGCAGTATTTT.

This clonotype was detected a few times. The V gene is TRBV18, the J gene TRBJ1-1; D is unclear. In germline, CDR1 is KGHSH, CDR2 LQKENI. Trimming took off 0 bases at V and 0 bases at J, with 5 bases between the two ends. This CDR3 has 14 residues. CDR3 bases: TGTGCCAGCTCACCACCAGGCTTGAACACTGAAGCTTTCTTT. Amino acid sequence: CASSPPGLNTEAFF.

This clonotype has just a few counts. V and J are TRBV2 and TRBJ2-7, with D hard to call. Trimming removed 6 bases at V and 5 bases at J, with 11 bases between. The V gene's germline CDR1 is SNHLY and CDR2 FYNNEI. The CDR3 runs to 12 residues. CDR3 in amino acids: CASRPDEDEQYF. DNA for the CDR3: TGTGCCAGCAGGCCTGACGAGGACGAGCAGTACTTC.

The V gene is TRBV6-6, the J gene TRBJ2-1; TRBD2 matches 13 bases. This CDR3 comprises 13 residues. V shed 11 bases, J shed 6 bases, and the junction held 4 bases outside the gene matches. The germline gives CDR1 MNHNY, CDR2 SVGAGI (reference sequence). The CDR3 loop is CAGTSGDPNEQFF. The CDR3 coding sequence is TGTGCCGGGACTAGCGGGGACCCCAATGAGCAGTTCTTC.

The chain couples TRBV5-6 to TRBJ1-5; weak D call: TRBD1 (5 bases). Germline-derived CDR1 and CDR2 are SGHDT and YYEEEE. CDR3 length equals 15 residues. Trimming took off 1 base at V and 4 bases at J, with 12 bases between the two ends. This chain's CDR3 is CASSLFQGGNQPQHF. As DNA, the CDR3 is TGTGCCAGCAGCTTGTTCCAGGGAGGGAATCAGCCCCAGCATTTT.

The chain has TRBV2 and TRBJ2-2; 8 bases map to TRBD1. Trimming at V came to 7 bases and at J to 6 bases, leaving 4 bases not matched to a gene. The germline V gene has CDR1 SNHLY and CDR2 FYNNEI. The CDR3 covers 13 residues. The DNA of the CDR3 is TGTGCCAGCAAGGACAGGGACTCCGGGGAGCTGTTTTTT. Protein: CASKDRDSGELFF.

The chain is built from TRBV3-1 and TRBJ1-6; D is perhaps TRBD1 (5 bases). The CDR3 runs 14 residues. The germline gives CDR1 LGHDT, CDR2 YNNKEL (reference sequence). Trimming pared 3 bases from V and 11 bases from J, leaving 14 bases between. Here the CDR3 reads CASSQRDQLAPLHF. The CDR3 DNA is TGTGCCAGCAGCCAGCGGGACCAGCTTGCACCCCTCCACTTT.

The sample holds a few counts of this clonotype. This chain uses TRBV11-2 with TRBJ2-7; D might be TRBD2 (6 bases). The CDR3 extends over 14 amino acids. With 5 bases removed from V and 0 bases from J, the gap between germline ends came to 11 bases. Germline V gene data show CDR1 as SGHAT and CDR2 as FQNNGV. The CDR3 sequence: CASSDRGLSYEQYF. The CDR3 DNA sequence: TGTGCCAGCAGCGACCGGGGACTCTCCTACGAGCAGTACTTC.

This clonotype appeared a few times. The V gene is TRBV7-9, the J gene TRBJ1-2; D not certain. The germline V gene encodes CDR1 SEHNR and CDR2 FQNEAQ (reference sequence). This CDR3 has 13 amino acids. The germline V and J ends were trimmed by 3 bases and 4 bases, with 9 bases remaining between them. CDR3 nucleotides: TGTGCCAGCAGCTTTCGGGAGATCTATGGCTACACCTTC. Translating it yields CASSFREIYGYTF.

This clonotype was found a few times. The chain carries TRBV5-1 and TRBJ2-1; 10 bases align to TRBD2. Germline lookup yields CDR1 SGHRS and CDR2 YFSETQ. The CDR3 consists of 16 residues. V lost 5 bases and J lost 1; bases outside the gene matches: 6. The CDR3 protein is CASSPLAGSSYNEQFF. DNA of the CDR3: TGCGCCAGCAGTCCACTAGCGGGGAGTTCCTACAATGAGCAGTTCTTC.

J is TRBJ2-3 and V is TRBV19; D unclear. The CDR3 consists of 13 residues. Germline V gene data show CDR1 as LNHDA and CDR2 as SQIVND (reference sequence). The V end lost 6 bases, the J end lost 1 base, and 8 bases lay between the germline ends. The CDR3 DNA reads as TGTGCCAGTAGGAGATCCGGCACAGATACGCAGTATTTT. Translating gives CASRRSGTDTQYF.

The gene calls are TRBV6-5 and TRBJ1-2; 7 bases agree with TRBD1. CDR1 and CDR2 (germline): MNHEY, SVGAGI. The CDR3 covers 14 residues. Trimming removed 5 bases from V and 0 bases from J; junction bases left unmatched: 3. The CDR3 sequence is CASSTGVANYGYTF. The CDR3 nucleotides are TGTGCCAGCAGTACAGGGGTAGCTAACTATGGCTACACCTTC.

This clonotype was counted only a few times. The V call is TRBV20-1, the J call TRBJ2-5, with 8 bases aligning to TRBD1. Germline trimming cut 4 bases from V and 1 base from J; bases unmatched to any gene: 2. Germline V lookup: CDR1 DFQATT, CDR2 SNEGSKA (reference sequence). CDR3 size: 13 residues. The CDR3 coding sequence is TGCAGTGCTAACGGACAGGGCCAAGAGACCCAGTACTTC. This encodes CSANGQGQETQYF.

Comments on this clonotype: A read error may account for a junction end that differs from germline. CDR3 region: CACSRVEGAIFYGYTF. CDR3 DNA: TGTGCCTGCAGCAGGGTAGAGGGGGCGATATTCTATGGCTACACCTTC. The rearrangement links TRBV28 to TRBJ1-2, with TRBD1 matching 7 bases. The germline V gene encodes CDR1 MDHEN and CDR2 SYDVKM. This CDR3 is built from 16 residues.

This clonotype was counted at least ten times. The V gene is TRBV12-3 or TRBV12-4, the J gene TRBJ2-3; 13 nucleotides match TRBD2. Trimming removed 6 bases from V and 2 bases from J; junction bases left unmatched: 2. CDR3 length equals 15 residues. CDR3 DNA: TGTGCCAGCAGAGGACTAGCGGGGGCCACAGATACGCAGTATTTT. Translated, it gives CASRGLAGATDTQYF.